This TCR beta chain is from a study of T cells in Graves' hyperthyroidism and ophthalmopathy. For the study at large: Initial diagnosis, before any treatment, was when peripheral blood was collected.

The V end lost 3 bases, the J end lost 2 bases, and 14 bases lay between the germline ends. This CDR3 region has 15 residues. Overall study results and limits: Using 13 V-J features, a model discriminated ophthalmopathy from stable hyperthyroidism. Model output signaled ophthalmopathy a median approximately 6 months ahead of onset.

Authors of the study amplified TCR beta CDR3 regions from RNA transcripts. The TCR CDR3 was amplified in a first-round RT-PCR using the HTBI primer set. TCRdb called the multiplex PCR reads again in MiXCR, with one record for every CDR3 protein. The data hold some 690,000 distinct CDR3 sequences, with 17% observed a single time. This clonotype showed up many times. The antigen is unknown. Graves' hyperthyroidism without ophthalmopathy progression within 18 months was termed stable. The source of this sequence is a man in his fifties or sixties with Graves' hyperthyroidism. Specimen: blood. The chain is built from TRBV12-3 or TRBV12-4 and TRBJ2-7, with TRBD1 as a possible D gene (5 bases). CDR3 sequence reads: CASSFLTGTPYEQYF. The CDR3 bases are TGTGCCAGCAGTTTTCTCACAGGCACTCCCTACGAGCAGTACTTC.